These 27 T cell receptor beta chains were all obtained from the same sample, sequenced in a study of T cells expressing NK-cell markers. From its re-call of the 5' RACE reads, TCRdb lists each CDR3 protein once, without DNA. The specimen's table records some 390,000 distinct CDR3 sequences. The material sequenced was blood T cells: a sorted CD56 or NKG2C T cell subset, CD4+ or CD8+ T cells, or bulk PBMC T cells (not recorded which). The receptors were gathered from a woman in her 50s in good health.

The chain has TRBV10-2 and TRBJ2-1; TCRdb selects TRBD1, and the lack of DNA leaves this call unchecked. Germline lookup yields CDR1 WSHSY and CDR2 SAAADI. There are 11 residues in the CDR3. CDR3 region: CASRQGTSNFF.

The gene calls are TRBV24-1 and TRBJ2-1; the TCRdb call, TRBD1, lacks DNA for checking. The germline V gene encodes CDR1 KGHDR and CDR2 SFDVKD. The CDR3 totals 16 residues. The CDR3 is CATSDRDREGYNEQFF.

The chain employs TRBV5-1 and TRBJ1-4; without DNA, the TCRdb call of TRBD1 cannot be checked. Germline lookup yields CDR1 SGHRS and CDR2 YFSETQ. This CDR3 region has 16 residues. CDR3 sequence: CASSSTGHSTNEKLFF.

The chain's CDR3 is CASSLQPIYEQYF. The chain couples TRBV5-1 to TRBJ2-7. The CDR3 contains 13 residues. CDR1 SGHRS and CDR2 YFSETQ come from the germline V gene.

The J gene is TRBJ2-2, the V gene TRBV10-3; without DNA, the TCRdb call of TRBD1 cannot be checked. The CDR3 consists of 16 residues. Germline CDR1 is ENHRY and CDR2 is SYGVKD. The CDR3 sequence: CAISEGGNLNTGELFF.

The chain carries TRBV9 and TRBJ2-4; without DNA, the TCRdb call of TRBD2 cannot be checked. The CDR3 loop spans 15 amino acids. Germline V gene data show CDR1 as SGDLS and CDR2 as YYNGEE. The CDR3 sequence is CASSPRDTAGNIQYF. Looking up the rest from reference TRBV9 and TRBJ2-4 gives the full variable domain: DSGVTQTPKHLITATGQRVTLRCSPRSGDLSVYWYQQSLDQGLQFLIQYYNGEERAKGNILERFSAQQFPDLHSELNLSSLELGDSALYFCASSPRDTAGNIQYFGAGTRLSVL.

This CDR3 reads CASSLKGLSNEKLFF. V and J are TRBV27 and TRBJ1-4; checking the TCRdb D call of TRBD1 is not possible without DNA. The CDR3 loop spans 15 amino acids. Germline V gives CDR1 MNHEY, CDR2 SMNVEV (reference sequence).

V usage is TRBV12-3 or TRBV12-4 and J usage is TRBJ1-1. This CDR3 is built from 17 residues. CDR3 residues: CASSSRPIGGPGTEAFF.

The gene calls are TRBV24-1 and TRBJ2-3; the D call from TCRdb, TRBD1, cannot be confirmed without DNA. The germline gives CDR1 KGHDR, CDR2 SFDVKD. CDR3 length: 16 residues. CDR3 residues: CATSDLDRGRSDTQYF.

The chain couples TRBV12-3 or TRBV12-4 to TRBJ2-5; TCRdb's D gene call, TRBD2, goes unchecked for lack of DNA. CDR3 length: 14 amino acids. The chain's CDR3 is CASRQQGPGETQYF.

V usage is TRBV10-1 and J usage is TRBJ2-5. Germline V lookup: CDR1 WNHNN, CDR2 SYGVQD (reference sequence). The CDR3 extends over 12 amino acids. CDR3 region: CASSDIGVTQYF.

The CDR3: CASSFLTAGRLDEQFF. V and J are TRBV27 and TRBJ2-1; TCRdb calls TRBD2, which cannot be checked without DNA. Germline V lookup: CDR1 MNHEY, CDR2 SMNVEV (reference sequence). The CDR3 runs 16 residues.

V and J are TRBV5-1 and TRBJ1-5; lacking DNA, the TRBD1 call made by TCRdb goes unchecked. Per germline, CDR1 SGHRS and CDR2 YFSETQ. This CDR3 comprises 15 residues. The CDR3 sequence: CASSLGEGSNQPQHF.

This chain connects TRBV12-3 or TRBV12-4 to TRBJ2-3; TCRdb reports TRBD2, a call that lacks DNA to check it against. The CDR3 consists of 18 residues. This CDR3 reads CASSRTSGRVTEGDTQYF.

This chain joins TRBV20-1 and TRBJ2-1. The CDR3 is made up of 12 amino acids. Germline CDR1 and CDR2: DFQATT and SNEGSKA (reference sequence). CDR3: CSARFMAAEQFF.

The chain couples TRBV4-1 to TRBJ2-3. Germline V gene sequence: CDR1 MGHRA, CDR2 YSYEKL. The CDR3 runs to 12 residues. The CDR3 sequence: CASSARDYTQYF.

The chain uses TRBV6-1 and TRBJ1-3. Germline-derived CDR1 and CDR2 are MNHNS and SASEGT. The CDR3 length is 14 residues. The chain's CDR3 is CASSEGGTANTIYF.

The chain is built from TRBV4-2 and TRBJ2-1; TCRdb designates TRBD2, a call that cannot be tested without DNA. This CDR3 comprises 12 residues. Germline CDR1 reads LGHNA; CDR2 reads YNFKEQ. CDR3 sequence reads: CASSQGLVEQFF.

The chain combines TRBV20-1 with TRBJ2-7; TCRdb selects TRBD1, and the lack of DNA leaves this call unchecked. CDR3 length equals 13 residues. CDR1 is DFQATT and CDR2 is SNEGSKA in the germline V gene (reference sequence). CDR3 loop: CSARAVNSYEQYF.

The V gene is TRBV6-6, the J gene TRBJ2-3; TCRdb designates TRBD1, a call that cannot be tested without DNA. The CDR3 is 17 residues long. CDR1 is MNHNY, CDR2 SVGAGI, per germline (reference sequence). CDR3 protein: CASSSNLTPGRSDTQYF.

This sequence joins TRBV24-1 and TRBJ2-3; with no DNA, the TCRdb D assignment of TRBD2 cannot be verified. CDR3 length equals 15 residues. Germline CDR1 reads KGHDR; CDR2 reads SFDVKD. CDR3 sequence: CATSDSRRAADTQYF.

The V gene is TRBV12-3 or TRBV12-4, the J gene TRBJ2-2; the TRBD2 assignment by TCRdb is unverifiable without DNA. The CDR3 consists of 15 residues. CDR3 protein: CASSLAREYTGELFF.

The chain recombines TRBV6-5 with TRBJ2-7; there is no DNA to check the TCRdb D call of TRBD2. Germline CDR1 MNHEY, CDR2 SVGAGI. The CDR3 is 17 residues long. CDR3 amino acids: CASSYSLAGGLTYEQYF.

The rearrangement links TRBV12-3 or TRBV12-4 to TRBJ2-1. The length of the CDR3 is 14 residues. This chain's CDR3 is CASSTMDRYNEQFF.

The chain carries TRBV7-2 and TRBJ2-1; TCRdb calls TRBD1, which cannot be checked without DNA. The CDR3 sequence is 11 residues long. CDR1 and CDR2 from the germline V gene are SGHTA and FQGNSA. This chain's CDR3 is CAGKRGNEQFF.

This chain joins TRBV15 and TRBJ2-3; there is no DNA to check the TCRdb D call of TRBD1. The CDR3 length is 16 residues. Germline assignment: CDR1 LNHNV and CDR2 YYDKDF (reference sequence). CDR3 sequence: CATSSLDRSPPGTQYF.

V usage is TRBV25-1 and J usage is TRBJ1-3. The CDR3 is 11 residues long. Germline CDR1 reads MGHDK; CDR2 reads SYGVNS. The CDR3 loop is CASSELYTIYF.